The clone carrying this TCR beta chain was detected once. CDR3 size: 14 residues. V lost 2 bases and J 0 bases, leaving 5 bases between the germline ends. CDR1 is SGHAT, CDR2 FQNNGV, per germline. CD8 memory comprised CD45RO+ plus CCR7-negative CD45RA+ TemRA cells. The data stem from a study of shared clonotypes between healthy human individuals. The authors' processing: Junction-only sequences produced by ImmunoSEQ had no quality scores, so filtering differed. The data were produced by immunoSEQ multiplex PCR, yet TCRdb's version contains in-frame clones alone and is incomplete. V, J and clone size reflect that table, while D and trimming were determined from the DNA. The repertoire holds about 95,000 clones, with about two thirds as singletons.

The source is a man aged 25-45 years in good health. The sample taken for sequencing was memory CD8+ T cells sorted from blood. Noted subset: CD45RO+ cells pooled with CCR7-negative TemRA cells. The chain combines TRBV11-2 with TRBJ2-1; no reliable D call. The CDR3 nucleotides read TGTGCCAGCAGCTTACTGAGCTCCTACAATGAGCAGTTCTTC. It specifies CASSLLSSYNEQFF.